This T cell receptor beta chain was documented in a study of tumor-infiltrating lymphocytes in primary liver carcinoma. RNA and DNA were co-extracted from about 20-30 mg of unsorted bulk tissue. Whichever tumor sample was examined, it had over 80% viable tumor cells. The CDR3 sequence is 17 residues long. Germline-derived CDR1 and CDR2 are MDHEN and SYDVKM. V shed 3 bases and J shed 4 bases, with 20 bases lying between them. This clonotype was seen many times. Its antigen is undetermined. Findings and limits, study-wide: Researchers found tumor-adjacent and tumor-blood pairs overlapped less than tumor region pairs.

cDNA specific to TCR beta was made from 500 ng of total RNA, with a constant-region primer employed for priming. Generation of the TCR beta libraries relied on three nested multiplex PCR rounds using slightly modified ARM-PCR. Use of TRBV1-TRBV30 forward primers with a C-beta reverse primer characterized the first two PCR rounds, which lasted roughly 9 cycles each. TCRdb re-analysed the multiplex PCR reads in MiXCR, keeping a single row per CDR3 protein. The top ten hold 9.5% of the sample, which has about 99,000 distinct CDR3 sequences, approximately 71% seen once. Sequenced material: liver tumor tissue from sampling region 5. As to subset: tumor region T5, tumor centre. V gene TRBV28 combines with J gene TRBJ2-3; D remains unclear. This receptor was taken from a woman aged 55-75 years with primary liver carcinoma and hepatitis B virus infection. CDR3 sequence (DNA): TGTGCCAGCAGTTTCCTAAGCTTAAAGGTGGCCCCAGATACGCAGTATTTT. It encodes CASSFLSLKVAPDTQYF.